This T cell receptor beta chain came from a study of CD8 T cells in Susac syndrome (dated by TCRdb to 2018 to 2020). Regarding the study in general: The study used repertoire sequencing to test whether antigen drove CD8+ T cell activation and differentiation in Susac syndrome. Clonality of the CD8+ T cell repertoire was compared between more than 9 healthy donors, approximately 14 Susac syndrome patients and some 15 multiple sclerosis patients.

V and J are truncated by 6 bases and 0 bases respectively, leaving an intervening sequence of 16 bases. Measured from the cysteine to the phenylalanine, the CDR3 is 16 residues long. The retained sequence is limited to the CDR3, 48 bases, with the frame set at the first base. The germline V gene yields MNHNS for CDR1 and SASEGT for CDR2. RNA was extracted with the RNeasy kit and roughly 0.5 to 1 ug was reverse transcribed using random hexamers. The immunoSEQ multiplex PCR assay, which covers 54 Vbeta and 13 Jbeta segments, was used to amplify TCR beta CDR3 regions. PCR amplification bias was corrected using a synthetic template baseline for primer optimization and computational correction. The original methods were these. Only productive sequences were kept, with reads annotated to V, D and J genes according to IMGT and analyzed in immunoSEQ Analyzer. To calculate clonality, Shannon entropy was normalized by log2 of the number of productive unique sequences and then subtracted from one. Public and private clones were assessed among the 100 most prevalent clones of each patient and control. Susac-specific clones were defined as absent from healthy and MS cohorts, over a thousand published viral clones and other ImmuneACCESS disease sequences. TCRdb took the public reads, trimmed them with fastp at Q25, ran MiXCR for clone calling and kept in-frame beta chains. Each entry merges the rows of one CDR3 protein and shows their most common DNA and genes. The V and J calls and clone size are TCRdb's, not the authors'. The sample yields about 180,000 distinct CDR3 sequences; roughly 95% were counted once. The ten largest clones add up to around 0.16% of the sample.

With respect to this clonotype: Its antigen specificity is not known. No per-base quality is available; no much larger clone lies one base away.

What the authors observed across the whole study: The TCR sequencing and HLA analysis was acknowledged to have included a relatively small number of individuals.

High-throughput TCR beta sequencing profiled peripheral blood CD8+ and CD4+ T cells from healthy donors, Susac syndrome patients and multiple sclerosis patients. Treatment-naive patients with stable or active relapsing-remitting disease fulfilling revised McDonald criteria were used as multiple sclerosis controls. Bulk CD8+ and CD4+ T cells were purified by magnetic negative isolation, whereas CD8+ TEMRA cells were enriched by FACS. Blood was collected in EDTA tubes and processed within 24 hours, with PBMCs isolated through density gradient centrifugation. PBMCs intended for TCR sequencing were frozen in liquid nitrogen and were later thawed in a 37 degrees C water bath. A purity of at least 90% was achieved for sorted or isolated CD4+, CD8+ and CD8+ TEMRA cells.

The chain employs TRBV6-1 and TRBJ2-3, with the D gene not clear enough to name. Sequencing was performed on CD8+ T cells from PBMCs. The clonotype originates from a human donor with multiple sclerosis. The sequenced DNA is TGTGCCAGCAGCGAACGGATACTTACTAGCACAGATACGCAGTATTTT. Translated, this is CASSERILTSTDTQYF.